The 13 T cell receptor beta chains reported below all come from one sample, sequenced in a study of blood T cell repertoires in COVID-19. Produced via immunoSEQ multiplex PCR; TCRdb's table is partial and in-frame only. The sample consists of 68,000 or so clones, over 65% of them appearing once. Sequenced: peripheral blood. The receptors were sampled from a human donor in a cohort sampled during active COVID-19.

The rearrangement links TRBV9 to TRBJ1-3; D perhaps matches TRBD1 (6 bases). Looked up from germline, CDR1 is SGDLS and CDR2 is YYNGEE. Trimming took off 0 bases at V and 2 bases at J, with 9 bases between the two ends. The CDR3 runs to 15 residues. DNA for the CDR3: TGTGCCAGCAGCGTAGAGGGGGGGACTGGAAACACCATATATTTT. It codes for CASSVEGGTGNTIYF.

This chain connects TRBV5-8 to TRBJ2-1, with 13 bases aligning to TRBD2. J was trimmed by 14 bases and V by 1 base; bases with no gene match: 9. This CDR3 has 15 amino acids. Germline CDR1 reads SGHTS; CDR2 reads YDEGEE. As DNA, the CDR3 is TGTGCCAGCAGCTTGATTACTAGCGGGAGGGCCTTGGAGTTCTTC. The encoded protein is CASSLITSGRALEFF.

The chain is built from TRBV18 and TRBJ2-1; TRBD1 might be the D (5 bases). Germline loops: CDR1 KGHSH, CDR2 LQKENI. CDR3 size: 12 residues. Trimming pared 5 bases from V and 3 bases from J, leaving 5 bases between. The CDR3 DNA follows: TGTGCCAGCTCAGACAGCTACAATGAGCAGTTCTTC. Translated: CASSDSYNEQFF. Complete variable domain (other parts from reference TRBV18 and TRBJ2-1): NAGVMQNPRHLVRRRGQEARLRCSPMKGHSHVYWYRQLPEEGLKFMVYLQKENIIDESGMPKERFSAEFPKEGPSILRIQQVVRGDSAAYFCASSDSYNEQFFGPGTRLTVL.

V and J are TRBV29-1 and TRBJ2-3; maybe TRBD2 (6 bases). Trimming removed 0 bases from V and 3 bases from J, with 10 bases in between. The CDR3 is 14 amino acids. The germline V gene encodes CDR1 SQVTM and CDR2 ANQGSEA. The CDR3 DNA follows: TGCAGCGTTGAAGATCGCGGGGAAACAGATACGCAGTATTTT. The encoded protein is CSVEDRGETDTQYF.

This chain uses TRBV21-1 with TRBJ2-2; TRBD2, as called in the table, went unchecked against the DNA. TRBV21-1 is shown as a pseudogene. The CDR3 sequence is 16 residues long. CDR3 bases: TGTGCCAGCAGCAAAGTCAGCGGGTGGAACACCGGGGAGCTGTTTTTT. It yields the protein CASSKVSGWNTGELFF.

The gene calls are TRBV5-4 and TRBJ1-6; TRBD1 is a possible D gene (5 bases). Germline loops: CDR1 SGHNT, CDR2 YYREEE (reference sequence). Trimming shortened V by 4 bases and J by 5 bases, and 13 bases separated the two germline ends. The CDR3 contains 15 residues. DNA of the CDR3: TGTGCCAGCAGCCGGGCCGGGGGAAATAATTCACCCCTCCACTTT. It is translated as CASSRAGGNNSPLHF. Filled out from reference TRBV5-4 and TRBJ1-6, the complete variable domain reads ETGVTQSPTHLIKTRGQQVTLRCSSQSGHNTVSWYQQALGQGPQFIFQYYREEENGRGNFPPRFSGLQFPNYSSELNVNALELDDSALYLCASSRAGGNNSPLHFGNGTRLTVT.

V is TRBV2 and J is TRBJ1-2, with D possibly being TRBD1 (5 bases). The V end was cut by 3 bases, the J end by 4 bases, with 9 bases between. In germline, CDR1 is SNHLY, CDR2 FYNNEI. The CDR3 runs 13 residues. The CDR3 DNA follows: TGTGCCAGCAGTGATGGGGGGGGCTATGGCTACACCTTC. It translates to CASSDGGGYGYTF.

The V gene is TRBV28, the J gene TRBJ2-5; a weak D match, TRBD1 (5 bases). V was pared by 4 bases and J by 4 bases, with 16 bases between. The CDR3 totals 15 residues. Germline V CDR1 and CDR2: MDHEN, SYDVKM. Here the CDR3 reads CASSSPAQGRETQYF. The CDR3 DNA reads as TGTGCCAGCAGTTCCCCGGCGCAGGGTAGAGAGACCCAGTACTTC.

DNA of the CDR3: TGTGCCATCAGTAGTGGGGAGGGGTACAATGAGCAGTTCTTC. It is translated as CAISSGEGYNEQFF. The chain uses TRBV10-3 and TRBJ2-1; 7 bases line up with TRBD2. The CDR3 has 14 residues. CDR1 is ENHRY and CDR2 is SYGVKD in the germline V gene. The V gene end was trimmed by 5 bases and the J gene end by 4 bases; junction bases not matched to a gene: 5.

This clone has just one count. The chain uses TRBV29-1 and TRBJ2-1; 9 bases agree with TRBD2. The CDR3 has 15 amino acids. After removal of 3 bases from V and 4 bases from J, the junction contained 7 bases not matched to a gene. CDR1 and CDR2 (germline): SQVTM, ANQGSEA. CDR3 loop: CSVDGGRAGYNEQFF. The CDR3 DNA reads TGCAGCGTTGATGGCGGGAGGGCCGGGTACAATGAGCAGTTCTTC.

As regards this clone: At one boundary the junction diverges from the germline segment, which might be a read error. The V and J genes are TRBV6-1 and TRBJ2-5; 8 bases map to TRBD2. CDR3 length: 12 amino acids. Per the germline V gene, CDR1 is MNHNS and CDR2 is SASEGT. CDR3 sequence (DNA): TGTGCCAGCAGTGAGCCCAGCGGGAGTGGAAACTTC. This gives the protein CASSEPSGSGNF.

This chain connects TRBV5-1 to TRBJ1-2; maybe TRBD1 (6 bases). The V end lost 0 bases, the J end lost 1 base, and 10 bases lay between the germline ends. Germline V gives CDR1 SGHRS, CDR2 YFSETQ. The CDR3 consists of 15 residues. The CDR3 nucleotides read TGCGCCAGCAGCTTGGGGACAGACATTAACTATGGCTACACCTTC. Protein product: CASSLGTDINYGYTF.

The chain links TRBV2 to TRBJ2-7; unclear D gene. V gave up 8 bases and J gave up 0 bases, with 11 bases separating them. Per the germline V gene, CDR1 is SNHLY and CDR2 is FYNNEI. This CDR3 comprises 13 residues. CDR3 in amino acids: CASEAESSYEQYF. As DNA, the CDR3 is TGTGCCAGCGAGGCGGAGAGCTCCTACGAGCAGTACTTC.